The clone carrying this T cell receptor beta chain was counted a few times. With V trimmed by 3 bases and J by 2 bases, 9 bases remained unmatched. Germline CDR1 reads DFQATT; CDR2 reads SNEGSKA (reference sequence). This CDR3 has 16 amino acids. The entry originates in a study of blood T cell repertoires in COVID-19. Study background: COVID-19 samples, acute and convalescent, were from the United States, Italy and Spain. T cells, B-cell-depleted T cells, or PBMCs supplied cDNA or gDNA.

The repertoire was sequenced with immunoSEQ multiplex PCR; TCRdb's copy has only in-frame clones and lacks some. The top ten hold approximately 9.1% of the sample, which has approximately 150,000 clones, about 81% seen once. The receptor was derived from a woman in her 70s with acute or convalescent COVID-19. Sequenced material: peripheral blood. The V call is TRBV20-1, the J call TRBJ2-5, with 10 bases aligning to TRBD2. The CDR3 nucleotides read TGCAGTGCTAGTTTCGTCGGACTAGCGGAACAAGAGACCCAGTACTTC. This encodes CSASFVGLAEQETQYF.